The rows below give T cell receptor beta chains drawn from one sample of a study of blood T cell repertoires in COVID-19. Here immunoSEQ multiplex PCR was the method, and the copy in TCRdb shows in-frame clones only, minus some. The sample holds about 280,000 clones, around 90% seen once. What was sequenced was peripheral blood. Receptors were obtained from a man aged 18 to 29 with active or convalescent COVID-19. Both conserved end residues are part of each CDR3. Each record gives: V gene, CDR3 length, clone size, J gene, D gene, CDR3 protein, CDR3 DNA. A D gene is named only where the DNA matches it firmly. Where a row states a size, it is once, few, many or the class of an expanded clone; other rows omit it.

TRBV7-9	16	once	TRBJ1-5	-	CASSFGGGQSDSPQHF	TGTGCCAGCAGCTTTGGGGGGGGTCAATCGGACAGCCCCCAGCATTTT
TRBV6-6	14	-	TRBJ1-5	-	CASRTGNSNQPQHF	TGTGCCAGCAGGACAGGCAATAGCAATCAGCCCCAGCATTTT
TRBV6-2/TRBV6-3	13	-	TRBJ1-1	-	CASSYRRSTEAFF	TGTGCCAGCAGTTACCGCCGGAGCACTGAAGCTTTCTTT
TRBV14	14	-	TRBJ1-2	TRBD1	CASSPRTGPYGYTF	TGTGCCAGCAGCCCCAGGACAGGGCCCTATGGCTACACCTTC
TRBV6-6	17	-	TRBJ1-1	-	CASSPPRGRGIRAEAFF	TGTGCCAGCAGTCCCCCCCGGGGCAGGGGAATTCGGGCTGAAGCTTTCTTT
TRBV27	14	-	TRBJ1-6	-	CASSLVRVSSPLHF	TGTGCCAGCAGTTTAGTGAGGGTCAGCTCACCCCTCCACTTT
TRBV19	13	-	TRBJ2-5	-	CASSIGQQETQYF	TGTGCCAGTAGTATAGGACAGCAAGAGACCCAGTACTTC
TRBV19	14	-	TRBJ2-5	TRBD1	CASSIGQGARTQYF	TGTGCCAGTAGCATAGGACAGGGGGCGAGGACCCAGTACTTC
TRBV19	15	once	TRBJ2-3	TRBD2	CASSMLAAGTDTQYF	TGTGCCAGTAGTATGCTAGCGGCGGGCACAGATACGCAGTATTTT
TRBV7-2	15	few	TRBJ2-7	TRBD2	CASSLGLAGGYEQYF	TGTGCCAGCAGCTTGGGACTAGCGGGGGGTTACGAGCAGTACTTC
TRBV5-1	14	-	TRBJ2-7	TRBD1	CASSFTGTAYEQYF	TGCGCCAGCAGCTTTACCGGGACAGCCTACGAGCAGTACTTC
TRBV3-1/TRBV3-2	17	once	TRBJ1-2	-	CASSRNLYREANYGYTF	TGTGCCAGCAGCCGTAACTTATACAGGGAAGCAAACTATGGCTACACCTTC
TRBV6-1	17	-	TRBJ2-6	-	CASSEESWTTGANVLTF	TGTGCCAGCAGTGAAGAGTCATGGACTACTGGGGCCAACGTCCTGACTTTC
TRBV13	15	-	TRBJ1-2	TRBD1	CASSLALDRVYGYTF	TGTGCCAGCAGCTTAGCCCTCGACAGGGTCTATGGCTACACCTTC
TRBV10-1	14	-	TRBJ1-1	TRBD1	CASSEPRTGPWMFF	TGCGCCAGCAGTGAGCCGAGGACAGGCCCGTGGATGTTCTTT
TRBV2	14	-	TRBJ1-1	-	CASGEATGASEAFF	TGTGCCAGCGGGGAAGCAACAGGTGCGTCTGAAGCTTTCTTT
TRBV28	16	-	TRBJ1-6	TRBD1	CASSSTGTGRNSPLHF	TGTGCCAGCAGCTCTACCGGGACAGGGCGCAATTCACCCCTCCACTTT
TRBV9	16	-	TRBJ1-6	-	CASSVAGNSYNSPLHF	TGTGCCAGCAGCGTAGCGGGGAACTCCTATAATTCACCCCTCCACTTT
TRBV2	13	-	TRBJ1-4	-	CASRGGTNEKLFF	TGTGCCAGTAGGGGTGGCACTAATGAAAAACTGTTTTTT
TRBV6-4	15	-	TRBJ2-3	TRBD2	CATGVSGGASDTQYF	TGTGCCACCGGCGTTAGCGGGGGGGCGTCAGATACGCAGTATTTT
TRBV2	15	-	TRBJ1-5	-	CASSLRQEGNQPQHF	TGTGCCAGCAGTCTGCGTCAGGAGGGCAATCAGCCCCAGCATTTT
TRBV24-1	17	-	TRBJ1-5	-	CATSDSPGTGINQPQHF	TGTGCCACCAGTGACTCCCCCGGGACTGGGATCAATCAGCCCCAGCATTTT
TRBV13	14	-	TRBJ1-6	-	CASTLYREISPLHF	TGTGCCAGCACCCTATACAGGGAGATTTCACCCCTCCACTTT
TRBV12-3/TRBV12-4	12	-	TRBJ2-7	-	CASSRGFYEQYF	TGTGCCAGCAGTCGGGGTTTCTACGAGCAGTACTTC
TRBV18	15	-	TRBJ2-3	TRBD2	CASSPPSGGSDTQYF	TGTGCCAGCTCACCACCTAGCGGGGGCAGTGATACGCAGTATTTT
TRBV2	15	-	TRBJ1-5	TRBD1	CASSQTGVGNQPQHF	TGTGCCAGCAGTCAGACAGGGGTGGGCAATCAGCCCCAGCATTTT
TRBV5-1	13	once	TRBJ1-1	-	CASSTGQNTEAFF	TGCGCCAGCAGCACGGGACAGAACACTGAAGCTTTCTTT